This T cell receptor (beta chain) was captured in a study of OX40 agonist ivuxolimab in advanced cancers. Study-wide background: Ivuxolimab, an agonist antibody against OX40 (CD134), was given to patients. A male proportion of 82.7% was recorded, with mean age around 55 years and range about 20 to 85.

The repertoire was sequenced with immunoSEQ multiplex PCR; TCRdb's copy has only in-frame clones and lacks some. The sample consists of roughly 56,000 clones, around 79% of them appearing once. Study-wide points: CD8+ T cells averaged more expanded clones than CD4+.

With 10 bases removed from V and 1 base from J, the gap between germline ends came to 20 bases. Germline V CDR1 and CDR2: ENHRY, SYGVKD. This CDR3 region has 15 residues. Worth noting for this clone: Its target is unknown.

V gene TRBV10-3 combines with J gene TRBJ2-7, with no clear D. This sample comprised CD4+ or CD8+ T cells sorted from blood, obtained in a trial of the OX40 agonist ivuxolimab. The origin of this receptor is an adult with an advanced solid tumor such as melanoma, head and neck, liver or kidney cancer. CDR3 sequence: CATAPSWAESYEQYF. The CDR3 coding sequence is TGTGCCACCGCACCCTCCTGGGCGGAGTCCTACGAGCAGTACTTC.